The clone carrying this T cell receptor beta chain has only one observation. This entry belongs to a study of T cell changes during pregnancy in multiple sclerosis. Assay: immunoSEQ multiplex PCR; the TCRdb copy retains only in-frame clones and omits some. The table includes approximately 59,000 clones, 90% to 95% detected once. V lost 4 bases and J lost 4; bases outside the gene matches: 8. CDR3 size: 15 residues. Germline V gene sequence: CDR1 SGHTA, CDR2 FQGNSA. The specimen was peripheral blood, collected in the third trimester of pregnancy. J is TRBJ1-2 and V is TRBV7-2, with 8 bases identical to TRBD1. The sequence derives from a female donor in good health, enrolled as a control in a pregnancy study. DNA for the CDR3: TGTGCCAGCAGCTCCGACAGGGGTGCGTTCTATGGCTACACCTTC. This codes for CASSSDRGAFYGYTF.